This is a list of T cell receptor beta chains from one sample in a study of T cell responses to AZD1222 COVID-19 vaccine. The method was immunoSEQ multiplex PCR; TCRdb's version includes in-frame clones alone and lacks a portion of them. The repertoire has about 81,000 clones, around 93% of them found once; the top ten carry around 8%. Sequencing was performed on peripheral blood, taken 28 days after the second AZD1222 dose. Receptors originate from an adult who received the AZD1222 COVID-19 vaccine. Each CDR3 is given with its conserved first and last residue. A D gene is named only where the DNA matches it firmly. Some rows mark clone size as missing; the rest say once, few, many or name a class of expanded clone.

j_call: TRBJ2-7; clone_size: once; v_call: TRBV18; d_call: .; cdr3_nt: TGTGCCAGCTCACCAACACCGGTCGGGAGCGAGCAGTACTTC; cdr3_aa: CASSPTPVGSEQYF
j_call: TRBJ2-1; clone_size: .; v_call: TRBV28; d_call: .; cdr3_nt: TGTGCCAGCAGCTCCTCTCCCGGGACCCCAGTTCCGTTCTTC; cdr3_aa: CASSSSPGTPVPFF
j_call: TRBJ1-1; clone_size: .; v_call: TRBV29-1; d_call: TRBD1; cdr3_nt: TGCAGCGTTGAACGACAGGGGAAGAACACTGAAGCTTTCTTT; cdr3_aa: CSVERQGKNTEAFF
j_call: TRBJ1-5; clone_size: .; v_call: TRBV6-1; d_call: .; cdr3_nt: TGTGCCAGCAGTGAGGACCATAATCAGCCCCAGCATTTT; cdr3_aa: CASSEDHNQPQHF
j_call: TRBJ1-3; clone_size: .; v_call: TRBV6-5; d_call: .; cdr3_nt: TGTGCCAGCAGAGCGGGACACTCTGGAAACACCATATATTTT; cdr3_aa: CASRAGHSGNTIYF
j_call: TRBJ2-7; clone_size: .; v_call: TRBV7-2; d_call: .; cdr3_nt: TGTGCCAGCAGCTTAGTAGCGAACGCCGGGAGTCCCTACGAGCAGTACTTC; cdr3_aa: CASSLVANAGSPYEQYF
j_call: TRBJ1-2; clone_size: .; v_call: TRBV7-9; d_call: .; cdr3_nt: TGTGCCAGCAGCTCGGGACCTTACTATGGCTACACCTTC; cdr3_aa: CASSSGPYYGYTF
j_call: TRBJ2-1; clone_size: .; v_call: TRBV7-6; d_call: .; cdr3_nt: TGTGCCAGCAGCTACCTCGGCCCAGGCGATGAGCAGTTCTTC; cdr3_aa: CASSYLGPGDEQFF
j_call: TRBJ1-5; clone_size: .; v_call: TRBV29-1; d_call: .; cdr3_nt: TGCAGCGTTGGTGGTGGGGGCCAGCCCCAGCATTTT; cdr3_aa: CSVGGGGQPQHF
j_call: TRBJ1-6; clone_size: .; v_call: TRBV24-1; d_call: TRBD1; cdr3_nt: TGTGCCACCAGTGACGGGACAGACGGTTCACCCCTCCACTTT; cdr3_aa: CATSDGTDGSPLHF
j_call: TRBJ2-1; clone_size: .; v_call: TRBV6-2/TRBV6-3; d_call: TRBD1; cdr3_nt: TGTGCCAGCAGTTTTTTGAGGGACAGGCCCAGGGCTCAGTTCTTC; cdr3_aa: CASSFLRDRPRAQFF
j_call: TRBJ2-7; clone_size: .; v_call: TRBV3-1/TRBV3-2; d_call: TRBD2; cdr3_nt: TGTGCCAGCAGCCAAGAACCAGCGGGAGGGCCTCGCGACGAGCAGTACTTC; cdr3_aa: CASSQEPAGGPRDEQYF
j_call: TRBJ2-1; clone_size: .; v_call: TRBV9; d_call: .; cdr3_nt: TGTGCCAGCAGCTCGAGGACCATACCTTACAATGAGCAGTTCTTC; cdr3_aa: CASSSRTIPYNEQFF
j_call: TRBJ2-5; clone_size: .; v_call: TRBV7-9; d_call: TRBD1; cdr3_nt: TGTGCCAGCAGCTTATCGACAGGGCAAGAGACCCAGTACTTC; cdr3_aa: CASSLSTGQETQYF
j_call: TRBJ2-7; clone_size: .; v_call: TRBV5-6; d_call: .; cdr3_nt: TGTGCCAGCAGCTTCCCGGGACTCGCCTACGAGCAGTACTTC; cdr3_aa: CASSFPGLAYEQYF
j_call: TRBJ1-5; clone_size: .; v_call: TRBV18; d_call: .; cdr3_nt: TGTGCCAGCTCACCTGATAGCAATCAGCCCCAGCATTTT; cdr3_aa: CASSPDSNQPQHF
j_call: TRBJ2-6; clone_size: .; v_call: TRBV9; d_call: .; cdr3_nt: TGTGCCAGCAGCCTAGAGGGGCCGGGGAGTGGGGCCAACGTCCTGACTTTC; cdr3_aa: CASSLEGPGSGANVLTF
j_call: TRBJ2-7; clone_size: .; v_call: TRBV24-1; d_call: TRBD1; cdr3_nt: TGTGCCACAGGGGGCTCGAACTCCTACGAGCAGTACTTC; cdr3_aa: CATGGSNSYEQYF
j_call: TRBJ2-7; clone_size: .; v_call: TRBV24-1; d_call: TRBD1; cdr3_nt: TGTGCCACCAGTGCTGGACAGGGTTTCTACGAGCAGTACTTC; cdr3_aa: CATSAGQGFYEQYF
j_call: TRBJ2-1; clone_size: .; v_call: TRBV11-2; d_call: .; cdr3_nt: TGTGCCAGCAGCTCTGTGACTAGATCTCGGAATGAGCAGTTCTTC; cdr3_aa: CASSSVTRSRNEQFF
j_call: TRBJ2-7; clone_size: .; v_call: TRBV3-1/TRBV3-2; d_call: TRBD1; cdr3_nt: TGTGCCAGCAGCCCTTCGACAGGGTATGACTACGAGCAGTACTTC; cdr3_aa: CASSPSTGYDYEQYF
j_call: TRBJ2-3; clone_size: .; v_call: TRBV6-5; d_call: TRBD2; cdr3_nt: TGTGCCAGCAGGCGGGAGTCGGGGCACACAGATACGCAGTATTTT; cdr3_aa: CASRRESGHTDTQYF
j_call: TRBJ2-2; clone_size: .; v_call: TRBV6-5; d_call: .; cdr3_nt: TGTGCCAGCAGTTACGCGGTATCCGGAAGGCCCGGGGAGCTGTTTTTT; cdr3_aa: CASSYAVSGRPGELFF
j_call: TRBJ1-3; clone_size: .; v_call: TRBV5-8; d_call: .; cdr3_nt: TGTGCCAGCAGCCTCCAGGGGACGGACACCATATATTTT; cdr3_aa: CASSLQGTDTIYF
j_call: TRBJ2-2; clone_size: .; v_call: TRBV7-2; d_call: TRBD2; cdr3_nt: TGTGCCAGCAGCCACGTGGGACTAGCGGGTAGCACCGGGGAGCTGTTTTTT; cdr3_aa: CASSHVGLAGSTGELFF
j_call: TRBJ2-7; clone_size: .; v_call: TRBV19; d_call: TRBD2; cdr3_nt: TGTGCCAGTAGTATAGTAGCGGGTCCATACGAGCAGTACTTC; cdr3_aa: CASSIVAGPYEQYF
j_call: TRBJ2-2; clone_size: once; v_call: TRBV27; d_call: .; cdr3_nt: TGTGCCAGCAGTTTCGCTGCCCTAAGACCTCTTCCTCAGGGAGCCGGGGAGCTGTTTTTT; cdr3_aa: CASSFAALRPLPQGAGELFF
j_call: TRBJ1-4; clone_size: .; v_call: TRBV18; d_call: .; cdr3_nt: TGTGCCAGCTCCTTCGGACGGAATGAAAAACTGTTTTTT; cdr3_aa: CASSFGRNEKLFF
j_call: TRBJ1-2; clone_size: .; v_call: TRBV6-1; d_call: TRBD1; cdr3_nt: TGTGCCAGCAGTGATCACATCGACAGGGTTGCGAGTGGCTACACCTTC; cdr3_aa: CASSDHIDRVASGYTF
j_call: TRBJ2-5; clone_size: .; v_call: TRBV29-1; d_call: TRBD2; cdr3_nt: TGCAGCGTGGGACTAGCGGGAGGTGGAGAGACCCAGTACTTC; cdr3_aa: CSVGLAGGGETQYF
j_call: TRBJ2-2; clone_size: .; v_call: TRBV7-8; d_call: .; cdr3_nt: TGTGCCAGCAGCCCCGTCACTCCCGGGGAGCTGTTTTTT; cdr3_aa: CASSPVTPGELFF
j_call: TRBJ2-7; clone_size: .; v_call: TRBV6-5; d_call: .; cdr3_nt: TGTGCCAGCAGTTACTCGGGCAGGCCGCACGAGCAGTACTTC; cdr3_aa: CASSYSGRPHEQYF
j_call: TRBJ2-7; clone_size: .; v_call: TRBV28; d_call: TRBD1; cdr3_nt: TGTGCCAGCAGTTCGGGACAGGCCCTCACCTACGAGCAGTACTTC; cdr3_aa: CASSSGQALTYEQYF
j_call: TRBJ1-5; clone_size: .; v_call: TRBV28; d_call: .; cdr3_nt: TGTGCCAGCAGTTTATTCAGGGACAATCAGCCCCAGCATTTT; cdr3_aa: CASSLFRDNQPQHF
j_call: TRBJ1-1; clone_size: .; v_call: TRBV6-2/TRBV6-3; d_call: .; cdr3_nt: TGTGCCAGCAGTTACTCGTTAGGGTTGAGGACTGAAGCTTTCTTT; cdr3_aa: CASSYSLGLRTEAFF
j_call: TRBJ2-7; clone_size: .; v_call: TRBV25-1; d_call: TRBD2; cdr3_nt: TGTGCCAGCAGTCAAGCGGGAGCCTTCAGCGAGCAGTACTTC; cdr3_aa: CASSQAGAFSEQYF
j_call: TRBJ1-1; clone_size: .; v_call: TRBV19; d_call: .; cdr3_nt: TGTGCCAGTAGTATAGGTCGGACACGAGGGACTGAAGCTTTCTTT; cdr3_aa: CASSIGRTRGTEAFF
j_call: TRBJ2-5; clone_size: .; v_call: TRBV3-1/TRBV3-2; d_call: .; cdr3_nt: TGTGCCAGCAGCCGGGGACTTCAAGAGACCCAGTACTTC; cdr3_aa: CASSRGLQETQYF
j_call: TRBJ1-1; clone_size: once; v_call: TRBV6-5; d_call: .; cdr3_nt: TGTGCCAGCAAGCCCAGTCGGACGGCGAACACTGAAGCTTTCTTT; cdr3_aa: CASKPSRTANTEAFF
j_call: TRBJ1-4; clone_size: .; v_call: TRBV6-1; d_call: TRBD1; cdr3_nt: TGTGCCAGCAGTGAAGGTCAGGGGGGCGAAAAACTGTTTTTT; cdr3_aa: CASSEGQGGEKLFF
j_call: TRBJ1-6; clone_size: .; v_call: TRBV7-2; d_call: .; cdr3_nt: TGTGCCAGCAGCTTTCAGGGAAGTCCACCCCTCCACTTT; cdr3_aa: CASSFQGSPPLHF
j_call: TRBJ2-3; clone_size: .; v_call: TRBV24-1; d_call: .; cdr3_nt: TGTGCCACCAGCCCGGCGTCAACTAGCACAGATACGCAGTATTTT; cdr3_aa: CATSPASTSTDTQYF
j_call: TRBJ2-5; clone_size: .; v_call: TRBV27; d_call: .; cdr3_nt: TGTGCCAGCAGTTTACAGGGCCAAGAGACCCAGTACTTC; cdr3_aa: CASSLQGQETQYF
j_call: TRBJ2-3; clone_size: .; v_call: TRBV28; d_call: TRBD2; cdr3_nt: TGTGCCAGCAGTTCGACTAGCGGGAGGAATACGCAGTATTTT; cdr3_aa: CASSSTSGRNTQYF
j_call: TRBJ2-7; clone_size: .; v_call: TRBV7-6; d_call: .; cdr3_nt: TGTGCCAGCAGCTTAGCTCCGGTGTCCTACGAGCAGTACTTC; cdr3_aa: CASSLAPVSYEQYF
j_call: TRBJ2-1; clone_size: .; v_call: TRBV6-1; d_call: .; cdr3_nt: TGTGCCAGCAGTGAAGTTAAGGTGGGCTCCTACAATGAGCAGTTCTTC; cdr3_aa: CASSEVKVGSYNEQFF
j_call: TRBJ2-7; clone_size: .; v_call: TRBV5-1; d_call: TRBD1; cdr3_nt: TGCGCCAGCAGCTTGGAGGGACAGCTATACGAGCAGTACTTC; cdr3_aa: CASSLEGQLYEQYF
j_call: TRBJ1-3; clone_size: .; v_call: TRBV27; d_call: .; cdr3_nt: TGTGCCAGCAGTTTATCGACACTTGGAAACACCATATATTTT; cdr3_aa: CASSLSTLGNTIYF
j_call: TRBJ2-1; clone_size: once; v_call: TRBV12-3/TRBV12-4; d_call: .; cdr3_nt: TGTGCCAGCAGTCATGACAGGAACAATGAGCAGTTCTTC; cdr3_aa: CASSHDRNNEQFF
j_call: TRBJ1-4; clone_size: .; v_call: TRBV27; d_call: TRBD1; cdr3_nt: TGTGCCAGCTCTCACAGGGGCAGAGCTAATGAAAAACTGTTTTTT; cdr3_aa: CASSHRGRANEKLFF
j_call: TRBJ2-3; clone_size: .; v_call: TRBV19; d_call: TRBD2; cdr3_nt: TGTGCCAGTACCCTGCTATGGACTAGCGGGAAATTTTCTAGCACAGATACGCAGTATTTT; cdr3_aa: CASTLLWTSGKFSSTDTQYF
j_call: TRBJ2-5; clone_size: .; v_call: TRBV5-1; d_call: TRBD2; cdr3_nt: TGCGCCAGCAGCTCCCAGGGGGTAGCGGGAGGTCAAGAGACCCAGTACTTC; cdr3_aa: CASSSQGVAGGQETQYF
j_call: TRBJ2-5; clone_size: .; v_call: TRBV7-9; d_call: .; cdr3_nt: TGTGCCAGCAGCTTAGACTGGGGGGAGACCCAGTACTTC; cdr3_aa: CASSLDWGETQYF
j_call: TRBJ1-6; clone_size: .; v_call: TRBV28; d_call: TRBD1; cdr3_nt: TGTGCCAGCAGCCAGGGGGACTCACCCCTCCACTTT; cdr3_aa: CASSQGDSPLHF
j_call: TRBJ1-4; clone_size: .; v_call: TRBV10-3; d_call: .; cdr3_nt: TGTGCCACCACCGGGACGGGGAATGAAAAACTGTTTTTT; cdr3_aa: CATTGTGNEKLFF
j_call: TRBJ2-7; clone_size: .; v_call: TRBV30; d_call: .; cdr3_nt: TGTGCCAGTCAGGGGAGCTACGAGCAGTACTTC; cdr3_aa: CASQGSYEQYF
j_call: TRBJ2-7; clone_size: .; v_call: TRBV27; d_call: .; cdr3_nt: TGTGCCAGCAGTCCTACTCGGACTTACTCCTACGAGCAGTACTTC; cdr3_aa: CASSPTRTYSYEQYF
j_call: TRBJ1-1; clone_size: .; v_call: TRBV9; d_call: .; cdr3_nt: TGTGCCAGCAGCCCAATAGGGAACACTGAAGCTTTCTTT; cdr3_aa: CASSPIGNTEAFF
j_call: TRBJ2-5; clone_size: once; v_call: TRBV28; d_call: TRBD1; cdr3_nt: TGTGCCAGCACCCCGACAGGGTCTTGGCAGACCCAGTACTTC; cdr3_aa: CASTPTGSWQTQYF